What follows is one T cell receptor beta chain and its context. This clonotype has ten or more counts. Its target antigen remains unknown. No much larger clonotype is one base removed from it; base qualities were not supplied. The sample's treatment or condition, from its label and the paper: allogeneic hematopoietic cell transplantation with graft depleted of TCRalphabeta T cells and CD19 B cells. TCRalphabeta/CD19-depleted allogeneic hematopoietic cell grafts were given to the transplant recipients, all of whom were children. This sample is part of a study of T-cell reconstitution after alpha-beta-depleted transplantation in children listed by TCRdb under 2016. As for the study more broadly: Using TCR repertoire profiling, the study followed T-cell immune reconstitution in a quantitative way in children after TCRalphabeta/CD19-depleted allogeneic hematopoietic cell transplantation.

Receptor libraries were prepared by PCR. The run used an Illumina HiSeq 2500. TCR libraries were prepared with molecular barcoding, using unique molecular identifiers to normalize TCRbeta repertoire quantification. TCRdb reprocessed the public reads (quality trimming at Q25 with fastp, clone calling with MiXCR) and kept in-frame beta chains. Duplicate CDR3 protein sequences are folded into a single record with the most common DNA and genes. The sample data list 330,000 or so distinct CDR3 sequences, and roughly 7.8% of these were observed just once. The ten largest clones represent 8.5% to 9.5% of the sample. What the work shows at the level of the full study, not this receptor alone: Over subsequent months, a decline in hyperexpanded clone frequencies was noted, and after one year, T-cell counts and TCRbeta diversity were mostly ascribed to newly produced T cells. The high TCRbeta diversity at day 60 in some patients was ascribed to recipient T cells and intrathymic progenitors that had survived conditioning. About two months after transplant, the apparently early recovery of alphabetaT-cell counts reportedly depended on just several hundred clones that had expanded rapidly and came from non-depleted graft cells.

The CDR3 holds 15 amino acids from the cysteine to the phenylalanine. Only the CDR3 portion is preserved as DNA: 45 bases, with reading frame beginning at the first base. V and J are truncated by 0 bases and 4 bases respectively, leaving an intervening sequence of 10 bases. Here the sequenced sample was peripheral blood, taken 360 days after TCRalphabeta/CD19-depleted stem cell transplant. This chain is built from TRBV12-3 or TRBV12-4 and TRBJ2-1; the D gene could be TRBD1 or TRBD2, each one agreeing over 6 bases. The sequence came from a female patient aged 2-10 years who had a stem cell transplant for Fanconi anemia, so the T cells may come from the graft donor. CDR3 region: CASSLAGGPYNEQFF. The sequenced DNA is TGTGCCAGCAGTTTAGCGGGGGGCCCTTACAATGAGCAGTTCTTC.